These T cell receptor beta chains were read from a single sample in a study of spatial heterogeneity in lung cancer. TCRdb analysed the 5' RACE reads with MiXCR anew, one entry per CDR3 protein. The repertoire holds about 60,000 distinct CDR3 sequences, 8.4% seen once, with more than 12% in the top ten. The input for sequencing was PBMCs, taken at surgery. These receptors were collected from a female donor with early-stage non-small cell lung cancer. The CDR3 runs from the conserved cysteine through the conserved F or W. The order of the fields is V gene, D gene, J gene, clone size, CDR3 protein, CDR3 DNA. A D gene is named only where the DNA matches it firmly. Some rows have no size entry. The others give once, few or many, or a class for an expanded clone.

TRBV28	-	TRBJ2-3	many	CASSPTGLDTQYF	TGTGCCAGCAGCCCAACGGGACTAGATACGCAGTATTTT
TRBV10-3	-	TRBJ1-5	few	CAISLTEEQPQHF	TGTGCCATCAGTCTGACAGAAGAACAGCCCCAGCATTTT
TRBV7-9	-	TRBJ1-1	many	CASSPSPPGEAFF	TGTGCCAGCAGCCCTTCGCCCCCGGGTGAAGCTTTCTTT
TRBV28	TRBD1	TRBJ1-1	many	CASSRQGYTEAFF	TGTGCCAGCAGTAGACAGGGGTACACTGAAGCTTTCTTT
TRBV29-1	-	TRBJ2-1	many	CSVENRVYRNEQFF	TGCAGCGTTGAGAACAGGGTTTACAGGAATGAGCAGTTCTTC
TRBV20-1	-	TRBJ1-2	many	CSATSYSTGPNYGYTF	TGCAGTGCTACGTCATATTCGACAGGACCTAACTATGGCTACACCTTC
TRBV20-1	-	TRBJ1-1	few	CSATNGGSNTEAFF	TGCAGTGCGACGAATGGGGGCTCGAACACTGAAGCTTTCTTT
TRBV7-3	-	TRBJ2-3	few	CASSLTTTDTQYF	TGTGCCAGCAGCTTAACCACAACGGATACGCAGTATTTT
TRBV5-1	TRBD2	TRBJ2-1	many	CASSHIASGRYNEQFF	TGCGCCAGCAGCCATATTGCTAGCGGGAGGTACAATGAGCAGTTCTTC
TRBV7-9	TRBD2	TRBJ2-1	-	CASSSPTSGSLNEQFF	TGTGCCAGCAGCTCACCGACTAGCGGGAGCCTAAATGAGCAGTTCTTC
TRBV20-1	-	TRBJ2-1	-	CSASRGPREQFF	TGCAGTGCTTCCCGGGGCCCAAGGGAGCAGTTCTTC
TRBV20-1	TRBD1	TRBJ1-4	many	CSARDRGLNVEKLFF	TGCAGTGCTCGGGACAGGGGGCTGAATGTTGAAAAACTGTTTTTT
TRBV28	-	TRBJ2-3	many	CASSPLPNTQYF	TGTGCCAGCAGTCCACTACCTAATACGCAGTATTTT
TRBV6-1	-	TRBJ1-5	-	CASSEGFRGNQPQHF	TGTGCCAGCAGTGAAGGGTTTAGGGGCAATCAGCCCCAGCATTTT
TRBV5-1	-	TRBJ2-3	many	CASSLAGTSTDTQYF	TGCGCCAGCAGCTTGGCCGGGACTAGCACAGATACGCAGTATTTT
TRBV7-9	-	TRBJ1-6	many	CASSLNGISDSPLHF	TGTGCCAGCAGCTTAAACGGAATATCCGATTCACCCCTCCACTTT
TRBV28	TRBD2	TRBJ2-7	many	CASSPPNGRDAYEQYF	TGTGCCAGCAGTCCCCCGAACGGGAGGGACGCCTACGAGCAGTACTTC
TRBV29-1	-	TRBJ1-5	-	CSASEGGSNQPQHF	TGCAGCGCGAGCGAGGGAGGGAGCAATCAGCCCCAGCATTTT
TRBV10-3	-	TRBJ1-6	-	CAINQGRDSPLHF	TGTGCCATCAACCAGGGGCGGGATTCACCCCTCCACTTT
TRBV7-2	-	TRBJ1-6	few	CASSPETGRRPLHF	TGTGCCAGCAGCCCGGAGACGGGGCGGAGGCCCCTCCACTTT
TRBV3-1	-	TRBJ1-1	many	CASSQLQGNTEAFF	TGTGCCAGCAGCCAACTTCAGGGGAACACTGAAGCTTTCTTT
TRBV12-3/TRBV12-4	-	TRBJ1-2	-	CASSPTRAPDGGYTF	TGTGCCAGCAGTCCCACCCGGGCTCCCGACGGTGGCTACACCTTC
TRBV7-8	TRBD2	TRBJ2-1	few	CASSPGTSGNEQFF	TGTGCCAGCAGCCCCGGGACTAGCGGGAATGAGCAGTTCTTC
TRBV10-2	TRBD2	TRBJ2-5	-	CASRHPGLDPQETQYF	TGCGCCAGCAGGCACCCGGGACTAGACCCTCAAGAGACCCAGTACTTC
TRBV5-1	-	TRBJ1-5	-	CASSLGSPGNGQPQHF	TGCGCCAGCAGCTTGGGCTCTCCAGGAAACGGGCAGCCCCAGCATTTT
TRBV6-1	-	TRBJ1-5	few	CASRDWTDGQPQHF	TGTGCCAGCAGGGATTGGACGGACGGTCAGCCCCAGCATTTT
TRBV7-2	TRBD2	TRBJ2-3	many	CASSLAPTSGGTDTQYF	TGTGCCAGCAGCTTAGCCCCCACAAGCGGGGGGACAGATACGCAGTATTTT
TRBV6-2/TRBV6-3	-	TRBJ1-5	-	CASKIGDQPQHF	TGTGCCAGCAAAATCGGCGATCAGCCCCAGCATTTT
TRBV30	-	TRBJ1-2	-	CAWSEGMNYGYTF	TGTGCCTGGAGCGAGGGTATGAACTATGGCTACACCTTC
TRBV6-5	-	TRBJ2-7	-	CASSTSVDLSYEQYF	TGTGCCAGCAGTACCTCGGTGGATCTATCCTACGAGCAGTACTTC
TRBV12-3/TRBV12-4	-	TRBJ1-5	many	CASSVDIPSNQPQHF	TGTGCCAGCAGTGTGGACATTCCTAGCAATCAGCCCCAGCATTTT
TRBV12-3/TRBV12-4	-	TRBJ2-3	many	CASSLRVAEFTDTQYF	TGTGCCAGCAGTTTGAGGGTAGCGGAATTCACAGATACGCAGTATTTT
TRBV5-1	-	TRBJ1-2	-	CASSLDSGMEGYTF	TGCGCCAGCAGCTTGGACAGTGGGATGGAGGGCTACACCTTC
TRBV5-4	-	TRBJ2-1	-	CASSLGGALYNEQFF	TGTGCCAGCAGCTTAGGCGGGGCACTCTACAATGAGCAGTTCTTC
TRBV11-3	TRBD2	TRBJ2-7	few	CASSLEEGLAGVHEQYF	TGTGCCAGCAGCTTAGAAGAAGGTCTAGCGGGCGTCCACGAGCAGTACTTC
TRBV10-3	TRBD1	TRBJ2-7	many	CAISESVGQGFHEQYF	TGTGCCATCAGTGAGTCGGTAGGACAGGGGTTCCACGAGCAGTACTTC
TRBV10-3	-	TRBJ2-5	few	CAISAIDTTRETQYF	TGTGCCATCAGCGCCATAGACACCACAAGGGAGACCCAGTACTTC
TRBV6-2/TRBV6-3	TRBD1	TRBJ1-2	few	CASSRRDRGNYGYTF	TGTGCCAGCAGTCGCCGGGACAGGGGTAACTATGGCTACACCTTC
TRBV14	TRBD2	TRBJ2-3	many	CASSREVTSGRKYTQYF	TGTGCCAGCAGCCGAGAAGTAACTAGCGGGAGAAAGTATACGCAGTATTTT
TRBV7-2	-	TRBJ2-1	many	CASSTRGTLYNEQFF	TGTGCCAGCAGCACCCGGGGTACCCTCTACAATGAGCAGTTCTTC
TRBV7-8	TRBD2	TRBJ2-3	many	CASSSGTSGRASTDTQYF	TGTGCCAGCAGCTCCGGGACTAGCGGGAGAGCTAGCACAGATACGCAGTATTTT
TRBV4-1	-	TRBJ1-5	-	CASSQDPEVEQPQHF	TGCGCCAGCAGCCAAGACCCGGAAGTCGAACAGCCCCAGCATTTT
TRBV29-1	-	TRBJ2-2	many	CSVARLSNTGELFF	TGCAGCGTTGCAAGGCTTTCCAACACCGGGGAGCTGTTTTTT
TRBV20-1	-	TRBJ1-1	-	CSASPTTTAAFF	TGCAGTGCTAGTCCCACGACGACGGCAGCTTTCTTT
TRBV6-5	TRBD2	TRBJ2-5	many	CASSLAGGQETQYF	TGTGCCAGCAGTCTAGCGGGAGGCCAAGAGACCCAGTACTTC
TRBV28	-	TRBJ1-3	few	CASSRFDAGNTIYF	TGTGCCAGCAGCCGTTTTGATGCTGGAAACACCATATATTTT
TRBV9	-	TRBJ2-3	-	CASSVVQRDTQYF	TGTGCCAGCAGCGTAGTCCAGCGGGATACGCAGTATTTT
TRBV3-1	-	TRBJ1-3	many	CASSQATGSSGNTIYF	TGTGCCAGCAGCCAAGCCACAGGGAGCTCTGGAAACACCATATATTTT
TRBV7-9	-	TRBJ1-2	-	CASSLGGDGYTF	TGTGCCAGCAGCTTAGGAGGGGATGGCTACACCTTC
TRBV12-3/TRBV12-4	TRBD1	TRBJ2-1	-	CASSPRDRGGNEQFF	TGTGCCAGCAGCCCTCGGGACAGGGGAGGGAATGAGCAGTTCTTC
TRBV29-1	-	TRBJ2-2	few	CSVGEGNTGELFF	TGCAGCGTTGGCGAAGGAAACACCGGGGAGCTGTTTTTT